This T cell receptor beta chain was retrieved from a study of shared T cell receptors in the human thymus. Here immunoSEQ multiplex PCR was the method, and the copy in TCRdb shows in-frame clones only, minus some. The sample lists hundreds of thousands of clones; 88% were seen once. The CDR3 extends over 21 amino acids. Looked up from germline, CDR1 is LNHNV and CDR2 is YYDKDF (reference sequence). With 0 bases clipped from V and 3 bases from J, the junction kept 11 bases outside the gene matches. The same data also went into a second study, on human thymus T cells.

The receptor was derived from a boy under three years old with a congenital heart defect. Sequencing input: thymocytes. This chain links TRBV15 with TRBJ2-1, with 16 bases aligning to TRBD2. This CDR3 is CATSRDLPGLAGGRGYNEQFF. The CDR3 DNA is TGTGCCACCAGCAGAGACCTTCCGGGACTAGCGGGAGGGCGTGGCTACAATGAGCAGTTCTTC.